This TCR beta chain is from a study of blood T cell repertoires in COVID-19. Whole-study context: Spain, Italy and the United States supplied samples that represented acute and convalescent COVID-19. Nucleic acid was either cDNA or gDNA, and it came from T cells, B-cell-depleted T cells, or PBMCs.

The CDR3 runs to 11 residues. CDR1 and CDR2 from the germline V gene are LNHDA and SQIVND (reference sequence). V lost 4 bases and J lost 11, with 11 bases in between. Authors' processing steps: Amplification of reference gene primers was used by the study to estimate nucleated cell counts. The method was immunoSEQ multiplex PCR; TCRdb's version includes in-frame clones alone and lacks a portion of them. From that table come the V and J calls and clone size; the DNA was used to work out D and trimming. Of roughly 96,000 clones in the sample, about 86% were seen once. The sample consisted of peripheral blood. This rearrangement joins TRBV19 to TRBJ1-1; D uncertain. This clonotype was obtained from a man aged 60 to 75 with acute or convalescent COVID-19. The DNA for the CDR3 is TGTGCCAGTAGTACCCTGCTCGGGGCTTTCTTT. It translates to CASSTLLGAFF.